Listed below are T cell receptor beta chains from one sample, sequenced in a study of brain T cells in children with intractable seizures. Profiled with immunoSEQ multiplex PCR; TCRdb holds only in-frame clones, not every one. The table shows under 400,000 clones, with 93% occurring only once. This material consisted of peripheral blood, taken roughly 5 months after surgery. The receptors originated from a boy less than two years old with tuberous sclerosis and intractable seizures. Each CDR3 is given with its conserved first and last residue.

>TRBJ2-3|TRBV27
CASSRLKGPTDTQYF
>TRBJ2-2|TRBV10-1
CASSGKTGLVGELFF
>TRBJ2-1|TRBV19
CASSIGLAGSSYNEQFF
>TRBJ2-2|TRBV5-1
CASSPEQGHTGELFF
>TRBJ1-1|TRBV19
CASPPSIFTGTSNTEAFF
>TRBJ2-7|TRBV6-4
CASSDSSRRSSSYEQYF
>TRBJ2-5|TRBV3-1/TRBV3-2
CASSPTKRPFGETQYF
>TRBJ2-3|TRBV2
CASSSRIRHPDTQYF
>TRBJ1-2|TRBV6-5
CASSYMSGFKYGYTF
>TRBJ2-1|TRBV5-1
CASSPLAGAPYNEQFF
>TRBJ1-1|TRBV6-5
CASSYRGIGADTEAFF
>TRBJ1-6|TRBV9
CASSVDQVNNSPLHF
>TRBJ2-7|TRBV27
CASSLFPRTASYEQYF
>TRBJ1-2|TRBV7-3
CASSLEGGYGYTF
>TRBJ2-6|TRBV18
CASSADRVDVLTF
>TRBJ2-7|TRBV9
CASSVEEGTSYEQYF
>TRBJ1-5|TRBV18
CASSSLNSNQPQHF
>TRBJ1-2|TRBV30
CAWSPTVLGSGYTF
>TRBJ2-3|TRBV7-9
CASSPASTDTQYF
>TRBJ2-5|TRBV30
CAWRRGGVAGETQYF
>TRBJ2-3|TRBV11-2
CASSLDYWGRREGRDTQYF
>TRBJ1-2|TRBV5-1
CASSLGGDYGYTF
>TRBJ1-1|TRBV5-1
CASSLGTGLKLNTEAFF